In its sample, the clone carrying this T cell receptor beta chain was seen a few times. The CDR3 is 17 amino acids. Germline V CDR1 and CDR2: SGDLS, YYNGEE. Losses at the gene ends were 4 bases for V and 5 bases for J; bases not matched to a gene: 12. Clones were read by immunoSEQ multiplex PCR, and TCRdb kept only the in-frame ones, dropping some. The repertoire consists of 40,000 to 45,000 clones, with around 75% occurring once and the leading ten covering roughly a sixth. This sample stems from a study of control samples from healthy donors and cancer patients. Input material: formalin-fixed, paraffin-embedded tissue. The chain has TRBV9 and TRBJ2-7; TRBD2 matches at 13 bases. The TCR was taken from a male donor with melanoma. The CDR3 bases are TGTGCCAGCAGCTCTAGACCCGGGACTAGCGGGATAGACGAGCAGTACTTC. Translation: CASSSRPGTSGIDEQYF.